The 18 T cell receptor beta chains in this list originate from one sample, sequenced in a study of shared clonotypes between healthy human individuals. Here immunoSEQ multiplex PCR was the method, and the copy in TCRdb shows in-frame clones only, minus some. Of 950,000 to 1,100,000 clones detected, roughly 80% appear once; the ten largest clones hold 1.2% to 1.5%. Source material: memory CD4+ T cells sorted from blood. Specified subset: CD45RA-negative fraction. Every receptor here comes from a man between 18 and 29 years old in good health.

The CDR3 loop reads CASSAEAVSTDTQYF. CDR3 bases: TGTGCCAGCAGCGCCGAGGCGGTTAGCACAGATACGCAGTATTTT. This chain connects TRBV7-8 to TRBJ2-3; D remains ambiguous. This CDR3 contains 15 residues. Looked up from germline, CDR1 is SGHVS and CDR2 is FQNEAQ. V shed 5 bases and J shed 0 bases, with 12 bases lying between them.

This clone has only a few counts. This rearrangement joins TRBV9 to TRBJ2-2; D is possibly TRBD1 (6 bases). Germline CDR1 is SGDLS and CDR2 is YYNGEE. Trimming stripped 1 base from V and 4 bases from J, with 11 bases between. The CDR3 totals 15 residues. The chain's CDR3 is CASSVTGQGTGELFF. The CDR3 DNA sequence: TGTGCCAGCAGCGTAACGGGACAAGGCACCGGGGAGCTGTTTTTT.

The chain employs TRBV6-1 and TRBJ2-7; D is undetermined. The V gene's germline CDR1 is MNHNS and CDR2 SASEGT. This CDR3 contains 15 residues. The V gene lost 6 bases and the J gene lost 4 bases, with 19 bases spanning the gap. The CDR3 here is CASRLYFFGDYEQYF. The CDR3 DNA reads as TGTGCCAGCAGACTATATTTCTTCGGCGATTACGAGCAGTACTTC.

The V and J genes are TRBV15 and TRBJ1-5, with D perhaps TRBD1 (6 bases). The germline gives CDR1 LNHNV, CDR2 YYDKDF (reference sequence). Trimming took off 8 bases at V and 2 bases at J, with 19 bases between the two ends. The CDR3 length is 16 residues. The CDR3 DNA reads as TGTGCCACCGGCTCTGGGGGGCGGAAGGGCAATCAGCCCCAGCATTTT. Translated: CATGSGGRKGNQPQHF. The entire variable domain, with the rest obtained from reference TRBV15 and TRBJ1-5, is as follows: DAMVIQNPRYQVTQFGKPVTLSCSQTLNHNVMYWYQQKSSQAPKLLFHYYDKDFNNEADTPDNFQSRRPNTSFCFLDIRSPGLGDTAMYLCATGSGGRKGNQPQHFGDGTRLSIL.

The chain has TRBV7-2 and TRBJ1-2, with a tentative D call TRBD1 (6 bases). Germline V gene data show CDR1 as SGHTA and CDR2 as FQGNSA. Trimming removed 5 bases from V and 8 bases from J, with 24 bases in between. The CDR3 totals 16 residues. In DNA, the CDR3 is TGTGCCAGCAGCCCCGGGGGCGGGCCCGGAATGAGGGGCTACACCTTC. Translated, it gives CASSPGGGPGMRGYTF.

As DNA, the CDR3 is TGTGCCAGCTCACCACTCCCAGCGGCCCAAAATGAGCAGTTCTTC. This translates into CASSPLPAAQNEQFF. The chain links TRBV18 to TRBJ2-1; D might be TRBD2 (5 bases). CDR3 length: 15 residues. Germline V gene sequence: CDR1 KGHSH, CDR2 LQKENI. V was clipped by 1 base and J by 7 bases, with 14 bases between them.

The CDR3 nucleotides are TGTGCCAGCAGCCCTAGGGCCCCGGAGGGCTATGGCTACACCTTC. Its translation: CASSPRAPEGYGYTF. The V call is TRBV7-2, the J call TRBJ1-2; D unclear. The CDR3 is 15 amino acids. The germline V gene has CDR1 SGHTA and CDR2 FQGNSA. V lost 5 bases and J lost 4, with 17 bases in between.

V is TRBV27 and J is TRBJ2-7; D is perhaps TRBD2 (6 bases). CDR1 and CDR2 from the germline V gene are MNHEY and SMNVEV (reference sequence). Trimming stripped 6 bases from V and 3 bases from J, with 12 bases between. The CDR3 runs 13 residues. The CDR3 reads CASSRIGGYEQYF. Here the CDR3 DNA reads TGTGCCAGCAGCCGCATCGGGGGCTACGAGCAGTACTTC.

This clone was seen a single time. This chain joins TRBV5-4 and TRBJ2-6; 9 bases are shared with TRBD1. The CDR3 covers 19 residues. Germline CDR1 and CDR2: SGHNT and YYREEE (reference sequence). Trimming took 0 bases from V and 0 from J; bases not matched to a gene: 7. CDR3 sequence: CASSLAGQGSISGANVLTF. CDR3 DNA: TGTGCCAGCAGCTTGGCGGGACAGGGTTCCATCTCTGGGGCCAACGTCCTGACTTTC.

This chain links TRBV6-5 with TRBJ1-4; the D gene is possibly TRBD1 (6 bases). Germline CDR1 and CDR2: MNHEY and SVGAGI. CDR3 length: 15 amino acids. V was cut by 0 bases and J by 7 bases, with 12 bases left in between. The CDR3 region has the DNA TGTGCCAGCAGTTACTCGGGGGCAGTGGGTGAAAAACTGTTTTTT. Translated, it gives CASSYSGAVGEKLFF.

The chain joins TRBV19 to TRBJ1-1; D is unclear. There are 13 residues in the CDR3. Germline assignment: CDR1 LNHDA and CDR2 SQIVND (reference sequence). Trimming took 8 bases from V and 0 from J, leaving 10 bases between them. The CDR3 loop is CASCGSLNTEAFF. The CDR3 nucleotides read TGTGCCAGTTGCGGCAGTTTGAACACTGAAGCTTTCTTT.

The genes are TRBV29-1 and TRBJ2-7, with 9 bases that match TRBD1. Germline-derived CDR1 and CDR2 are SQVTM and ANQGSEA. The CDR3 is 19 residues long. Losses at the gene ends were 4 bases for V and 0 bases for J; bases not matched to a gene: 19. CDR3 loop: CSVAGIPGQGPLSSYEQYF. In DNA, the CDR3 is TGCAGCGTTGCTGGGATCCCGGGACAGGGCCCTCTAAGCTCCTACGAGCAGTACTTC.

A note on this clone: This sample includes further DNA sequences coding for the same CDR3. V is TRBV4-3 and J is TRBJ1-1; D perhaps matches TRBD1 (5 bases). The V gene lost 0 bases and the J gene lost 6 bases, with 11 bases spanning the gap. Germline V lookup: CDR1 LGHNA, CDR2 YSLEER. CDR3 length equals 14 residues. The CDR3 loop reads CASSQERGLAEAFF. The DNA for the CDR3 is TGCGCCAGCAGCCAAGAAAGGGGACTCGCTGAAGCTTTCTTT.

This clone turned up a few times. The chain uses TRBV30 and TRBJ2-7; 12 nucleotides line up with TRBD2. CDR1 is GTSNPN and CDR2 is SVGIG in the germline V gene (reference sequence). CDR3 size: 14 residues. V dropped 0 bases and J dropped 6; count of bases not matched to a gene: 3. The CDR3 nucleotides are TGTGCCTGGAGTGTGTCTAGCGGGGGGGCCGAGCAGTACTTC. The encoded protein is CAWSVSSGGAEQYF.

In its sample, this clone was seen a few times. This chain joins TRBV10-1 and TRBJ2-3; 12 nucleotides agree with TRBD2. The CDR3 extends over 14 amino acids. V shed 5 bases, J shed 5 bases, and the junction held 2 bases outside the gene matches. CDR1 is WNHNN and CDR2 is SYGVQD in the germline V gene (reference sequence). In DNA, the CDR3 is TGCGCCAGCAGTCCGGGACTAGCGGGAGATACGCAGTATTTT. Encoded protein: CASSPGLAGDTQYF.

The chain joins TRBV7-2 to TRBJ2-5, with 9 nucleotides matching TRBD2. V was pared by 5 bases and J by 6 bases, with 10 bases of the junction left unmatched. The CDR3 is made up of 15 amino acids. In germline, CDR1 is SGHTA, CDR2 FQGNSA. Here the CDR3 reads CASSQAGRGGKTQYF. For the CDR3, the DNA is TGTGCCAGCAGCCAGGCCGGGCGGGGGGGAAAGACCCAGTACTTC.

The CDR3 region is CASSGESEGNTIYF. For the CDR3, the DNA is TGTGCCAGCAGTGGAGAATCCGAAGGAAACACCATATATTTT. The V and J genes are TRBV2 and TRBJ1-3; no reliable D call. This CDR3 comprises 14 residues. Germline V gives CDR1 SNHLY, CDR2 FYNNEI. Trimming removed 4 bases from V and 4 bases from J, with 11 bases in between. The full variable domain, in which reference TRBV2 and TRBJ1-3 provide the parts outside the CDR3, is EPEVTQTPSHQVTQMGQEVILRCVPISNHLYFYWYRQILGQKVEFLVSFYNNEISEKSEIFDDQFSVERPDGSNFTLKIRSTKLEDSAMYFCASSGESEGNTIYFGEGSWLTVV.

The CDR3 nucleotides are TGCGCCAGCCCCGGGACATCCTACGAGCAGTACTTC. This codes for CASPGTSYEQYF. V gene TRBV10-2 combines with J gene TRBJ2-7, with D perhaps TRBD1 (6 bases). Between the trimmed V and J ends, which lost 8 bases and 1 base, there was a span of 9 bases. The germline V gene has CDR1 WSHSY and CDR2 SAAADI. This CDR3 has 12 amino acids.